This T cell receptor beta chain originates from a study of cytomegalovirus exposure and HLA in healthy donors. Study-wide context: Caucasian-associated ancestry cluster membership applied to approximately 81% of over 350 genotyped donors.

In germline, CDR1 is SGHRS, CDR2 YFSETQ. This CDR3 has 13 residues. V gave up 0 bases and J gave up 3 bases, with 6 bases separating them. 13 Jbeta primers and 60 Vbeta primers were used for the PCR. Method: immunoSEQ multiplex PCR; TCRdb's copy keeps in-frame clones and lacks some. The sample records about 160,000 clones, approximately 80% being singletons. V and J are TRBV5-1 and TRBJ1-1; D not resolved. The receptor's source is a woman between 45 and 65 years old in good health and CMV-seronegative. The sequencing sample was made of PBMCs. This CDR3 reads CASSLAGDTEAFF. DNA of the CDR3: TGCGCCAGCAGCTTGGCCGGGGACACTGAAGCTTTCTTT.